This is a list of T cell receptor beta chains from one sample in a study of cytomegalovirus exposure and HLA in healthy donors. The assay was immunoSEQ multiplex PCR, and TCRdb's table has in-frame clones only and misses some. The sample records some 150,000 clones, around 66% being singletons. Source material: PBMCs. These receptors were taken from a woman between 25 and 40 years old in good health and CMV-seropositive. The CDR3 runs from the conserved cysteine through the conserved F or W.

TRBV11-2,12,CASSLTGETQYF
TRBV7-9,15,CASSSGAGPKTEAFF
TRBV5-1,17,CASSLGAGGLSYNEQFF
TRBV28,16,CASRRTGILVGDTQYF
TRBV7-8,16,CASSLESLGGNTEAFF
TRBV5-1,14,CASSLESGTGELFF
TRBV27,18,CASSLKFPAVQGTGELFF
TRBV30,12,CAWTVSYNEQFF
TRBV7-2,14,CASSLVGLGNTIYF
TRBV4-2,14,CASSQEKRHNEQFF
TRBV15,15,CATSRGDSGGNTQYF
TRBV5-4,13,CASSFIHTDTQYF
TRBV6-6,13,CASSPGTGAGQYF
TRBV5-1,13,CASSSEGNQPQHF
TRBV18,15,CASSSTGSRNQPQHF
TRBV5-6,15,CASSLVQGPGNTIYF
TRBV10-3,15,CAISEWAGGPYEQYF
TRBV14,14,CASSRDRSFYEQYF
TRBV5-1,15,CASSLFGQGNTEAFF
TRBV9,14,CASSLAGGHNEQFF
TRBV27,15,CASSLGGRGTDTQYF
TRBV5-1,14,CASSMTGESTEAFF
TRBV6-1,12,CASSSGGYGYTF